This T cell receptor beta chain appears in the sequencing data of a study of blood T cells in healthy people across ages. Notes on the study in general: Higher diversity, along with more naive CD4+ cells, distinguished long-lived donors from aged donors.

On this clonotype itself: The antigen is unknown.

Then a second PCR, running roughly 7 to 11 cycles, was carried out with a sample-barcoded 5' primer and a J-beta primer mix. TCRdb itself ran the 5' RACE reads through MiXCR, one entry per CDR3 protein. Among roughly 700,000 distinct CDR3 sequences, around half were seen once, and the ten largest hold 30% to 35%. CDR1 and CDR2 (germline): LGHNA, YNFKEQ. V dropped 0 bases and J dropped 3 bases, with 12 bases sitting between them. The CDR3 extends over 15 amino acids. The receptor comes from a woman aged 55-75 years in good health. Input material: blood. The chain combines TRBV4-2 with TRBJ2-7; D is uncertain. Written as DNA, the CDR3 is TGTGCCAGCAGCCAAGATTCAGTTGGAATCTACGAGCAGTACTTC. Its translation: CASSQDSVGIYEQYF.